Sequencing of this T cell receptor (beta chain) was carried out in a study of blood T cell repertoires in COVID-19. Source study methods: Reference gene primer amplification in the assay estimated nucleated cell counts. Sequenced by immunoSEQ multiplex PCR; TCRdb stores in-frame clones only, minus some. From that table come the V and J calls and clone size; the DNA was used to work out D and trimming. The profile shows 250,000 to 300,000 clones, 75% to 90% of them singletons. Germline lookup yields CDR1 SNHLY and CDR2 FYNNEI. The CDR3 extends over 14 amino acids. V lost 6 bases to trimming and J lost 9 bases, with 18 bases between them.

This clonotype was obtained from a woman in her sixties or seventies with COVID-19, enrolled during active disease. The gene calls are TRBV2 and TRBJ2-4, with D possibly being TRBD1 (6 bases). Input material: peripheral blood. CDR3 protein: CASRDQTRGAIQYF. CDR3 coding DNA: TGTGCCAGCAGAGACCAAACCAGGGGTGCCATTCAGTACTTC. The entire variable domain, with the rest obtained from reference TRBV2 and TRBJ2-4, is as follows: EPEVTQTPSHQVTQMGQEVILRCVPISNHLYFYWYRQILGQKVEFLVSFYNNEISEKSEIFDDQFSVERPDGSNFTLKIRSTKLEDSAMYFCASRDQTRGAIQYFGAGTRLSVL.